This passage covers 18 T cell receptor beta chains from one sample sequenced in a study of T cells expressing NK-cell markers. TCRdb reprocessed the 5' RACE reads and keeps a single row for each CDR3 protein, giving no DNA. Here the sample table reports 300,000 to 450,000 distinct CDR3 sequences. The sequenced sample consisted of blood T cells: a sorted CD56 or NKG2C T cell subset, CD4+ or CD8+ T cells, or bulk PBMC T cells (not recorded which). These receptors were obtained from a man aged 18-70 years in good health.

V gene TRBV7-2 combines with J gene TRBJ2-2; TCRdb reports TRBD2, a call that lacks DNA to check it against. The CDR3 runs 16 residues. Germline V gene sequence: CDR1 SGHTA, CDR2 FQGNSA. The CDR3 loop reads CASSLKRGVLTGELFF.

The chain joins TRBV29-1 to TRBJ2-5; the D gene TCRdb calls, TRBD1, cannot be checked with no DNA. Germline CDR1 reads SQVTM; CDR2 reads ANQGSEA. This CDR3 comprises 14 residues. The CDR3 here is CSVRETGGGETQYF.

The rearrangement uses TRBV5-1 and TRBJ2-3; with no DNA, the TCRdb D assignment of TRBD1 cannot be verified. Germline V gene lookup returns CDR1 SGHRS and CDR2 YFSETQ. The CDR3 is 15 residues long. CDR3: CASSPRPGEADTQYF.

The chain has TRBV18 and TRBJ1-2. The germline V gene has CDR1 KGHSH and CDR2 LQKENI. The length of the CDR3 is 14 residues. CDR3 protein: CASQEDGFNYGYTF. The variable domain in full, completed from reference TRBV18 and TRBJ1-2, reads NAGVMQNPRHLVRRRGQEARLRCSPMKGHSHVYWYRQLPEEGLKFMVYLQKENIIDESGMPKERFSAEFPKEGPSILRIQQVVRGDSAAYFCASQEDGFNYGYTFGSGTRLTVV.

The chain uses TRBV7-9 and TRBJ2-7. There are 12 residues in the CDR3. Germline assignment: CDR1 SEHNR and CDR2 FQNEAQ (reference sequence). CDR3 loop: CASSFGLSEQYF.

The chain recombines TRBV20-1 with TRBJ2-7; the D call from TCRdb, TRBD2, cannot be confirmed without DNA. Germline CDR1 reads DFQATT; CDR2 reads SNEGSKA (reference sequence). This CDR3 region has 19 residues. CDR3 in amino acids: CSALKPGLAGRMLKYEQYF.

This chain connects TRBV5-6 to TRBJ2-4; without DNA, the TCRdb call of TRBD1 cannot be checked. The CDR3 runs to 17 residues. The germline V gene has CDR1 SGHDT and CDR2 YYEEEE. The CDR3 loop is CASSNQGQILAKNIQYF. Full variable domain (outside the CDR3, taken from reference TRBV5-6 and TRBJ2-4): DAGVTQSPTHLIKTRGQQVTLRCSPKSGHDTVSWYQQALGQGPQFIFQYYEEEERQRGNFPDRFSGHQFPNYSSELNVNALLLGDSALYLCASSNQGQILAKNIQYFGAGTRLSVL.

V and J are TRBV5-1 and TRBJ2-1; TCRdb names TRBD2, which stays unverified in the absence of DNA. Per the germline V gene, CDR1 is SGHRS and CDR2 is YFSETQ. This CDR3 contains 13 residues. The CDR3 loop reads CASSLYERTEQFF.

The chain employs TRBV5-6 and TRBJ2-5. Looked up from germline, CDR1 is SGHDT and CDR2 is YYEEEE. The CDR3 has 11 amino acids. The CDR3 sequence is CASTFGGTQYF.

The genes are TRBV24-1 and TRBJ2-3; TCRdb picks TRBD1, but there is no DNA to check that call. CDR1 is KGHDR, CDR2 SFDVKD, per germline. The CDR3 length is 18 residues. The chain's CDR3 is CATSPSRGQGVSTDTQYF.

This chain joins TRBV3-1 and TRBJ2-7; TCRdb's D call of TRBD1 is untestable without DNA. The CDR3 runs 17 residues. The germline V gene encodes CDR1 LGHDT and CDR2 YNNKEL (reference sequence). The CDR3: CASSQGTLRGFIYEQYF.

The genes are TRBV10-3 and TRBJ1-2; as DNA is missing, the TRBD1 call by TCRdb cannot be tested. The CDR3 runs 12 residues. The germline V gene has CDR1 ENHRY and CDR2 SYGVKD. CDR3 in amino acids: CAIAGGLYGYTF.

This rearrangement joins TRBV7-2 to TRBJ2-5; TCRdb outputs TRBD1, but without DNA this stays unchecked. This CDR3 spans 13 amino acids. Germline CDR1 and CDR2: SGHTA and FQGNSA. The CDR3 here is CASSQTGVETQYF. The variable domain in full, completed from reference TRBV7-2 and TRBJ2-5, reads GAGVSQSPSNKVTEKGKDVELRCDPISGHTALYWYRQSLGQGLEFLIYFQGNSAPDKSGLPSDRFSAERTGGSVSTLTIQRTQQEDSAVYLCASSQTGVETQYFGPGTRLLVL.

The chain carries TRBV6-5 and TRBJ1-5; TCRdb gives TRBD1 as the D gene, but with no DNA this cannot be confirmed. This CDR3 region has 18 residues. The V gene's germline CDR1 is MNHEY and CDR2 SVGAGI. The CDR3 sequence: CASRRRDNPGVSNQPQHF.

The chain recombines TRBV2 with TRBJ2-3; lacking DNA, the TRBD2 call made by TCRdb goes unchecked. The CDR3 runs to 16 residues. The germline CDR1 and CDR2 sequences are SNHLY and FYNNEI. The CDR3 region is CASRKLAGASTDTQYF.

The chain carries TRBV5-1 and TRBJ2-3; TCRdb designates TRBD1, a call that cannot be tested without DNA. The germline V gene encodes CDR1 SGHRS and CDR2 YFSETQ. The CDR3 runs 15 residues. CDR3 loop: CASRHVGQSTDTQYF.

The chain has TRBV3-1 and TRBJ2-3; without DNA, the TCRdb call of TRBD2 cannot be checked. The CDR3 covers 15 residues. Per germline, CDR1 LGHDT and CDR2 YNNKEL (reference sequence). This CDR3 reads CASSQEARIADTQYF.

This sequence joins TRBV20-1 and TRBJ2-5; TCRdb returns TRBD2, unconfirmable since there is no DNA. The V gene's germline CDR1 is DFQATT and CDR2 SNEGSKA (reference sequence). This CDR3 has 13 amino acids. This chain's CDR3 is CSALTSRRETQYF.